This T cell receptor beta chain was sequenced during a study of shared clonotypes between healthy human individuals. Study details: CD8 memory received one plate per donor, CD8 naive two, CD4 memory three and CD4 naive three.

With respect to this clone: Antigen unknown.

Sequenced by immunoSEQ multiplex PCR; TCRdb stores in-frame clones only, minus some. The table has some 690,000 clones, about nine tenths seen once. General study findings and limits: Larger estimated richness was generally recorded for naive subsets relative to memory subsets.

The CDR3 is 15 residues long. Trimming stripped 1 base from V and 2 bases from J, with 13 bases between. The germline V gene has CDR1 SQVTM and CDR2 ANQGSEA. Input material: memory CD8+ T cells from PBMCs. Specified subset: CD45RO+ cells pooled with CCR7-negative TemRA cells. The clonotype comes from a man aged 18 to 35 in good health. Some clones in this sample may be carry-over from other donors' samples. The chain is built from TRBV29-1 and TRBJ2-3; the D is unclear. The CDR3: CSVEVSGGSTDTQYF. The CDR3 coding sequence is TGCAGCGTTGAAGTCTCGGGCGGTTCCACAGATACGCAGTATTTT.